Here is one TCR beta chain with its context. Its specificity is unknown. The data were obtained in a study of cytomegalovirus exposure and HLA in healthy donors. Primers: 60 Vbeta forward and 13 Jbeta reverse. Sequenced by immunoSEQ multiplex PCR; TCRdb stores in-frame clones only, minus some. The sample includes 100,000 or so clones, around 76% of them seen just once. Study-wide results and limits: Presence/absence comparisons presumed near-even sequencing depth among donors.

The sample comprised PBMCs. This receptor was obtained from a man aged 40-49 years in good health and CMV-seropositive.

Here the CDR3 DNA reads TGTGCCAGCAGCTTGGTACGGATTTGGGCGAACACTGAAGCTTTCTTT. It is translated as CASSLVRIWANTEAFF. The V gene is TRBV5-8, the J gene TRBJ1-1; D is uncertain. The CDR3 runs 16 residues. Germline V gives CDR1 SGHTS, CDR2 YDEGEE. The ends were cut back, 0 bases at V and 1 base at J, with 13 bases in the middle.